This TCR beta chain was sequenced for a study of OX40 agonist ivuxolimab in advanced cancers. Here immunoSEQ multiplex PCR was the method, and the copy in TCRdb shows in-frame clones only, minus some. The table lists about 30,000 clones, roughly 88% of them singletons. Germline V CDR1 and CDR2: MDHEN, SYDVKM. The CDR3 loop spans 14 amino acids. The germline V and J ends were trimmed by 3 bases and 6 bases, with 13 bases remaining between them. The sequence was collected from an adult with an advanced solid tumor such as melanoma, head and neck, liver or kidney cancer. V and J are TRBV28 and TRBJ2-3; TRBD1 is a possible D gene (5 bases). This material consisted of CD4+ or CD8+ T cells sorted from blood, taken in a trial of the OX40 agonist ivuxolimab. CDR3 nucleotides: TGTGCCAGCAGTTTTTATAGGGGCCGGGATACGCAGTATTTT. The encoded protein is CASSFYRGRDTQYF. The entire variable domain, with the rest obtained from reference TRBV28 and TRBJ2-3, is as follows: DVKVTQSSRYLVKRTGEKVFLECVQDMDHENMFWYRQDPGLGLRLIYFSYDVKMKEKGDIPEGYSVSREKKERFSLILESASTNQTSMYLCASSFYRGRDTQYFGPGTRLTVL.